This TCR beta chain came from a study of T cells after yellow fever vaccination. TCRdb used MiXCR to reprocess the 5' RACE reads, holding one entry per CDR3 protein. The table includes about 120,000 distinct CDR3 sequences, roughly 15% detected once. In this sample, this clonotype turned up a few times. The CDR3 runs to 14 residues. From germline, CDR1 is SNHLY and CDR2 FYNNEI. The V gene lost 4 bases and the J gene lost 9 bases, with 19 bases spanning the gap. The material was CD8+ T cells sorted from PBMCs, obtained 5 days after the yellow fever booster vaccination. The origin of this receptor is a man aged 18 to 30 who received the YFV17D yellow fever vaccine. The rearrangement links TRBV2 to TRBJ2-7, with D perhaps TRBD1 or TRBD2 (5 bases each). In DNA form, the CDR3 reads TGTGCCAGCAGTGGGGGATGGGACCCTAACTCGCAGTACGTC. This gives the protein CASSGGWDPNSQYV.